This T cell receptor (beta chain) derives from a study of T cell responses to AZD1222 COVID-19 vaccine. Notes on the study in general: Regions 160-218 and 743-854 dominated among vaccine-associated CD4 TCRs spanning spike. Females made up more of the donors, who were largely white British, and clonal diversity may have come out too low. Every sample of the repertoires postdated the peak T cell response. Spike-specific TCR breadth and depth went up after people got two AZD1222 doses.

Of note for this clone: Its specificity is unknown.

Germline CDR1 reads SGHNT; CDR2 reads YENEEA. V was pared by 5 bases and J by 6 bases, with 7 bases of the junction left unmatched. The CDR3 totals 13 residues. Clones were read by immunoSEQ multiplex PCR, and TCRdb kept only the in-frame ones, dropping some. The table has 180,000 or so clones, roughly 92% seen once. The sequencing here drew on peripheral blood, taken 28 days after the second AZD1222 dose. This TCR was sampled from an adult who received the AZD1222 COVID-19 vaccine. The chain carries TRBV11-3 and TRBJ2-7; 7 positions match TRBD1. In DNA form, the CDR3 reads TGTGCCAGCAGCCACCAGACAGGGCGCGAGCAGTACTTC. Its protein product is CASSHQTGREQYF.